This TCR beta chain appears in the sequencing data of a study of blood T cell repertoires in COVID-19. The table came from immunoSEQ multiplex PCR; TCRdb's copy has only in-frame clones and leaves some out. Among some 50,000 clones listed, about 85% were seen once. The participants were between about 18 and 90 years old and came from roughly 25 US areas. This clone has only a few counts. The ends were cut back, 4 bases at V and 7 bases at J, with 11 bases in the middle. This CDR3 has 14 amino acids. Germline values: CDR1 SGHDN, CDR2 FVKESK. The rearrangement links TRBV14 to TRBJ1-6; D is unresolved. This TCR came from a woman aged 45-65 years who had recovered from COVID-19. Sequenced input: PBMCs or T cells enriched from blood (not recorded which). The CDR3: CASSPETRNSPLHF. The CDR3 DNA reads TGTGCCAGCAGCCCTGAAACTAGGAATTCACCCCTCCACTTT.